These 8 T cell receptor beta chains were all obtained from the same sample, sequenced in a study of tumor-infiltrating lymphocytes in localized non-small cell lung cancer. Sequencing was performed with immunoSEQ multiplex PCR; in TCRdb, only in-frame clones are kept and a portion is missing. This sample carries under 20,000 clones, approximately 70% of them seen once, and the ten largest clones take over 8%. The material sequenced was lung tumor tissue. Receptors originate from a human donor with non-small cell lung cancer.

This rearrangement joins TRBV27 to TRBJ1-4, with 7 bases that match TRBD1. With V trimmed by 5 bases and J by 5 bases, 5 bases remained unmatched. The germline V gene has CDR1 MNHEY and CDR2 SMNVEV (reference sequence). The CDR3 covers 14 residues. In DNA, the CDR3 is TGTGCCAGCAGTGGCAGGGGGGACAATGAAAAACTGTTTTTT. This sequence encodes CASSGRGDNEKLFF.

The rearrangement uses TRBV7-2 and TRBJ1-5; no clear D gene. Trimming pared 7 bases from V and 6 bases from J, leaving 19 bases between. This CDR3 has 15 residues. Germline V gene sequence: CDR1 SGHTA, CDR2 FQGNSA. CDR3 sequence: CASTTQAGLGQPQHF. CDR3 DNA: TGTGCCAGCACTACTCAGGCGGGGTTAGGTCAGCCCCAGCATTTT.

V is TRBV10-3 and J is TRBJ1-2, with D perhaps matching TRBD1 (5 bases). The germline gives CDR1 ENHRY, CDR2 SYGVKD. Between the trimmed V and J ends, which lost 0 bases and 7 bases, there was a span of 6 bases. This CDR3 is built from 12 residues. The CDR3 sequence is CAISESGGGYTF. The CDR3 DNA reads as TGTGCCATCAGTGAGTCGGGGGGTGGCTACACCTTC.

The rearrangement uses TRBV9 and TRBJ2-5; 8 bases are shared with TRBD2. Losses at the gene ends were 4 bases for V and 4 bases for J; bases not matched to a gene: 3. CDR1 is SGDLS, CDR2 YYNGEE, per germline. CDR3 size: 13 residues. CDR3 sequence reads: CASSLGGGETQYF. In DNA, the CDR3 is TGTGCCAGCAGCCTCGGGGGGGGAGAGACCCAGTACTTC.

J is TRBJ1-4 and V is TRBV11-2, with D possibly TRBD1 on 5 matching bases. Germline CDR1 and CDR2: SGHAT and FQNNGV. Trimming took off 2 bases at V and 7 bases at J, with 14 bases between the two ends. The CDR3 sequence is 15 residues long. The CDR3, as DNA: TGTGCCAGCAGCTTAAGGGACTGGAGGGGTGAAAAACTGTTTTTT. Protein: CASSLRDWRGEKLFF.

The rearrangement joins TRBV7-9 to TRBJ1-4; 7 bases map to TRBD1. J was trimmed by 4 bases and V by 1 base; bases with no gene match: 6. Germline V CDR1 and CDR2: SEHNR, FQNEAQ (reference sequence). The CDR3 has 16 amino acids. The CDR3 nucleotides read TGTGCCAGCAGCTTAGATTATGGGGACAGTAATGAAAAACTGTTTTTT. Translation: CASSLDYGDSNEKLFF.

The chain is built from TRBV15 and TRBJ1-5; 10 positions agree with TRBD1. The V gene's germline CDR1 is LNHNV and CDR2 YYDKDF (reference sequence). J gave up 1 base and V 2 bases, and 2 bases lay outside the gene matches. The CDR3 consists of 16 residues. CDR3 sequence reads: CATSRRQGASNQPQHF. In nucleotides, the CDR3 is TGTGCCACCAGCAGACGACAGGGGGCGAGCAATCAGCCCCAGCATTTT. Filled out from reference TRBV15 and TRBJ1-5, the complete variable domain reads DAMVIQNPRYQVTQFGKPVTLSCSQTLNHNVMYWYQQKSSQAPKLLFHYYDKDFNNEADTPDNFQSRRPNTSFCFLDIRSPGLGDTAMYLCATSRRQGASNQPQHFGDGTRLSIL.

The CDR3 here is CASSVQENYGYTF. In DNA, the CDR3 is TGTGCCAGTAGTGTGCAGGAGAACTATGGCTACACCTTC. The genes are TRBV19 and TRBJ1-2; D is undetermined. The CDR3 has 13 residues. The ends were cut back, 5 bases at V and 2 bases at J, with 9 bases in the middle. Germline CDR1 is LNHDA and CDR2 is SQIVND (reference sequence).